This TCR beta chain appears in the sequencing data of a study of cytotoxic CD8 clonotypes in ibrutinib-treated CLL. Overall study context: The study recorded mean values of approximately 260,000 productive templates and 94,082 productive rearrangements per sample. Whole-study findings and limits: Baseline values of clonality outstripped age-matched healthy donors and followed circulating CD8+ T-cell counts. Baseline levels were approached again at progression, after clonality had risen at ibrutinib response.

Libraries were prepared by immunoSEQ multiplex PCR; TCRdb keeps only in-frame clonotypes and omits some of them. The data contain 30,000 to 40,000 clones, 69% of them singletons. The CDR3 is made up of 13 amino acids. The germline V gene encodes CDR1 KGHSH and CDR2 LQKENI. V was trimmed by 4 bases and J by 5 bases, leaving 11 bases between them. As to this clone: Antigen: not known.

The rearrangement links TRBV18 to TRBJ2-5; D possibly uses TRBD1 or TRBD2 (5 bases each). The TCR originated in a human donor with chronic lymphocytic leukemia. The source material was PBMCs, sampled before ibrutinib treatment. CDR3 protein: CASSLLRGETQYF. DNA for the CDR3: TGTGCCAGCTCACTCCTGAGGGGCGAGACCCAGTACTTC.